Below, one T cell receptor (beta chain) is given with its context. The source of the sample is a study of CD4 and CD8 cells across lung adenocarcinoma regions. Localized lung adenocarcinoma, a non-small cell lung cancer, affected the donors. TCRdb re-called the PCR reads with MiXCR, one entry per CDR3 protein. The data show some 10,000 distinct CDR3 sequences, more than 35% seen once. There are 12 residues in the CDR3. Germline V gene lookup returns CDR1 ENHRY and CDR2 SYGVKD. The V gene end was trimmed by 9 bases and the J gene end by 2 bases; junction bases not matched to a gene: 3. Sequencing was performed on CD8+ T cells from the margin of a lung tumor. This sequence was found in a male donor with lung adenocarcinoma. The CD4 and CD8 labels of this study may be unreliable. The chain links TRBV10-3 to TRBJ2-7; 8 positions match TRBD2. This chain's CDR3 is CAIRTSPYEQYF. CDR3 nucleotide sequence: TGTGCCATTAGGACTAGCCCCTACGAGCAGTACTTC.